This TCR beta chain was observed in a study of T cell changes during pregnancy in multiple sclerosis. Germline CDR1 SGHDT, CDR2 YYEEEE. Trimming pared 0 bases from V and 7 bases from J, leaving 7 bases between. This CDR3 spans 12 amino acids. The table came from immunoSEQ multiplex PCR; TCRdb's copy has only in-frame clones and leaves some out. The sample lists tens of thousands of clones, approximately 92% seen once, with 0.2% to 0.25% in the top ten. This clonotype was obtained from a female donor with multiple sclerosis, enrolled in a pregnancy study. The source was CD4+ T cells from peripheral blood mononuclear cells, collected before pregnancy. The chain couples TRBV5-6 to TRBJ1-1; D not certain. CDR3 DNA sequence: TGTGCCAGCAGCTTGGACAGCCGTGAAGCTTTCTTT. Its protein product is CASSLDSREAFF. Together with reference TRBV5-6 and TRBJ1-1, the CDR3 gives the full variable domain: DAGVTQSPTHLIKTRGQQVTLRCSPKSGHDTVSWYQQALGQGPQFIFQYYEEEERQRGNFPDRFSGHQFPNYSSELNVNALLLGDSALYLCASSLDSREAFFGQGTRLTVV.